This TCR beta chain comes out of a study of post-analysis software for immune sequencing data. Study summary: Disease courses included relapsing-remitting, secondary progressive and progressive-relapsing multiple sclerosis. Overall study findings and caveats: Normalized Chao1 diversity was significantly lower in multiple sclerosis patients than in controls. Among five TRBV segments more frequent in patients than controls were TRBV5-6, TRBV5-1 and TRBV20-1.

V lost 4 bases to trimming and J lost 3 bases, with 17 bases between them. Germline V gene sequence: CDR1 SGHTA, CDR2 FQGNSA. This CDR3 region has 16 residues. Prepared libraries of TCR beta cDNA carried unique molecular identifiers. MiXCR, applied by TCRdb to the PCR reads, yields one record per CDR3 protein. This sample has 800,000 to 950,000 distinct CDR3 sequences, with under 70% found just once. Points on this clonotype: The antigen is unknown.

This clonotype originated in a girl aged 10 to 17 with multiple sclerosis. This sequence joins TRBV7-2 and TRBJ2-3; D unclear. The source material was blood. Here the CDR3 reads CASSSYGVRATDTQYF. The CDR3 bases are TGTGCCAGCAGCTCCTATGGGGTTCGGGCGACAGATACGCAGTATTTT. The full variable domain, completed using reference TRBV7-2 and TRBJ2-3, is GAGVSQSPSNKVTEKGKDVELRCDPISGHTALYWYRQSLGQGLEFLIYFQGNSAPDKSGLPSDRFSAERTGGSVSTLTIQRTQQEDSAVYLCASSSYGVRATDTQYFGPGTRLTVL.